This TCR beta chain was sequenced for a study of vaccination effects on CD4 cells after COVID-19. General study points: After vaccination, at late timepoints, clones induced by infection and by vaccine contracted markedly.

The assay was immunoSEQ multiplex PCR, and TCRdb's table has in-frame clones only and misses some. Seen here are approximately 11,000 clones, 65% to 75% observed once, and the top ten hold approximately 8.9%. This CDR3 contains 13 residues. Between the trimmed V and J ends, which lost 4 bases and 5 bases, there was a span of 12 bases. Germline lookup yields CDR1 LGHDT and CDR2 YNNKEL (reference sequence). As for this clone: Its antigen is not identified.

ViraFEST assay sequencing came after antigen-specific CD4+ T cells were expanded with viral peptide pools. Following 10 days of culture, CD4+ T cells were isolated. Participants were vaccinated with two doses of either the BNT162b2 or mRNA-1273 vaccine. V usage is TRBV3-1 (or the pseudogene TRBV3-2) and J usage is TRBJ2-7; D call uncertain. The sequencing here drew on CD4+ T cells from PBMCs cultured with SARS-CoV-2 spike peptides, taken after COVID-19 vaccination. The TCR sequence derives from a human donor who received a COVID-19 vaccine. The CDR3 loop is CASSRTRLHEQYF. The CDR3 DNA is TGTGCCAGCAGCCGAACTCGGTTGCACGAGCAGTACTTC.